This T cell receptor (beta chain) was retrieved from a study of OX40 agonist ivuxolimab in advanced cancers. TCRdb's table, derived via immunoSEQ multiplex PCR, lists solely in-frame clones and lacks some. The sample yields about 90,000 clones, 70% to 90% seen once. This CDR3 is built from 14 residues. Trimming removed 3 bases at V and 0 bases at J, with 9 bases between. Germline loops: CDR1 SQVTM, CDR2 ANQGSEA. This chain links TRBV29-1 with TRBJ2-1, with D possibly matching TRBD1 (5 bases). The TCR originated in an adult with an advanced solid tumor such as melanoma, head and neck, liver or kidney cancer. The sample consisted of CD4+ or CD8+ T cells sorted from blood, taken in a trial of the OX40 agonist ivuxolimab. CDR3 protein: CSVDRGYSYNEQFF. CDR3 sequence (DNA): TGCAGCGTTGATAGGGGATACTCCTACAATGAGCAGTTCTTC.